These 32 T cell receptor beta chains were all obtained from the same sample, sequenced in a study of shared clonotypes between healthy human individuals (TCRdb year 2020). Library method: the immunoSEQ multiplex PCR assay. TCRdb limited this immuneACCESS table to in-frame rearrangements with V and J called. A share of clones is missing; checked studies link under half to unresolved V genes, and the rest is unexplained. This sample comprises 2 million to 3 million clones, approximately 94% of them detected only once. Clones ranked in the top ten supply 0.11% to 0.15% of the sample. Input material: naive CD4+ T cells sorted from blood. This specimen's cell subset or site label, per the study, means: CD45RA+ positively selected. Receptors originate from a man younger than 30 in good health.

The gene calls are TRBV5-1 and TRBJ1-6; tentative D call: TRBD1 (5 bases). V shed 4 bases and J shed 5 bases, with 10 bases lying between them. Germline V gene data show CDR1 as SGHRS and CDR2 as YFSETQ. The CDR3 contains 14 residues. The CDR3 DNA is TGCGCCAGCAGCCTTGGACAACATAATTCACCCCTCCACTTT. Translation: CASSLGQHNSPLHF.

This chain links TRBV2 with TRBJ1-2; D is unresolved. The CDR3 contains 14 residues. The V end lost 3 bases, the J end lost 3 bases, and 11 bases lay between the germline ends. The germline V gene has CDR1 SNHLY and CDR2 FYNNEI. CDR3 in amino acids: CASSERSRYYGYTF. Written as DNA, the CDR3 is TGTGCCAGCAGTGAGCGCTCCAGGTACTATGGCTACACCTTC.

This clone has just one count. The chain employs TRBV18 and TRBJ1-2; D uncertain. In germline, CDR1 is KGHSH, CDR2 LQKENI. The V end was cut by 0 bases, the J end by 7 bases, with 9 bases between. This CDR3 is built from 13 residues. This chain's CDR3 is CASSPPEGGGYTF. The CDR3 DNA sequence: TGTGCCAGCTCACCACCCGAGGGAGGTGGCTACACCTTC.

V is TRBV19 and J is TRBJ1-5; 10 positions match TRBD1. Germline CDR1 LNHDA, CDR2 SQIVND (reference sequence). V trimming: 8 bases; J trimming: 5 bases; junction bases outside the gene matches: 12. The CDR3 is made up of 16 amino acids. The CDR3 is CASETGGGSHYQPQHF. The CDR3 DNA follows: TGTGCCAGTGAGACAGGGGGCGGGTCGCATTATCAGCCCCAGCATTTT.

The CDR3 sequence: CASSSLVREQFF. In nucleotides, the CDR3 is TGTGCCAGCAGCTCACTAGTTCGTGAGCAGTTCTTC. The genes are TRBV7-9 and TRBJ2-1, with a weak D call TRBD2 (5 bases). The CDR3 loop spans 12 amino acids. Germline values: CDR1 SEHNR, CDR2 FQNEAQ (reference sequence). V was clipped by 4 bases and J by 9 bases, with 10 bases between them.

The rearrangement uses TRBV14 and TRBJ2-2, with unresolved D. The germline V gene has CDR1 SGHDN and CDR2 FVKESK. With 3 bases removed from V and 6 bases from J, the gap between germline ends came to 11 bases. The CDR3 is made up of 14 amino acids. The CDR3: CASSHSVAPGELFF. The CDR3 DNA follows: TGTGCCAGCAGCCATTCCGTCGCCCCCGGGGAGCTGTTTTTT.

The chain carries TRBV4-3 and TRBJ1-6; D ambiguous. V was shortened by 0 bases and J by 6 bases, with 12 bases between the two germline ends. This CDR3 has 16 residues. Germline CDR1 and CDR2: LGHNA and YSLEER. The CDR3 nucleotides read TGCGCCAGCAGCCAAGATGTGAGGGCTATTAATTCACCCCTCCACTTT. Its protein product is CASSQDVRAINSPLHF.

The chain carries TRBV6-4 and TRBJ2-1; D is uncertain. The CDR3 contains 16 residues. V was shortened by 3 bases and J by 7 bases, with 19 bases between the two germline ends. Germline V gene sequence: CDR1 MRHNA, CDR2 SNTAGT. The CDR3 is CASSESATRSSNEQFF. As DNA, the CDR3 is TGTGCCAGCAGTGAATCGGCTACCCGGAGTAGTAATGAGCAGTTCTTC.

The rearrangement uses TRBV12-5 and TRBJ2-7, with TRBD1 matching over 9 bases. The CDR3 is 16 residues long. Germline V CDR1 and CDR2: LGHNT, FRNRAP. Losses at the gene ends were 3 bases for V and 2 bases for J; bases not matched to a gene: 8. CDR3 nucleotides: TGTGCTAGTGGTTTTAAACTCCGGGACAGGGCCTACGAGCAGTACTTC. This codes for CASGFKLRDRAYEQYF.

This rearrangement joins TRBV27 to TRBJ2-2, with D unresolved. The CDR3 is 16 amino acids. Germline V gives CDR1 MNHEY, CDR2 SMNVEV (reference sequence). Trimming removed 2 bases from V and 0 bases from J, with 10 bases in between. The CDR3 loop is CASSLGRRANTGELFF. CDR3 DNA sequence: TGTGCCAGCAGTTTAGGACGGAGAGCGAACACCGGGGAGCTGTTTTTT.

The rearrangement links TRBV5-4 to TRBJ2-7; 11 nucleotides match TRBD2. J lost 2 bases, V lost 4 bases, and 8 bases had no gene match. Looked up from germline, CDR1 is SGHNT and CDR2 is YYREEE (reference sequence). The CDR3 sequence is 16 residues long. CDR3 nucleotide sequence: TGTGCCAGCAGCCCACTACCGGGACTAGCGGCCTACGAGCAGTACTTC. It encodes CASSPLPGLAAYEQYF.

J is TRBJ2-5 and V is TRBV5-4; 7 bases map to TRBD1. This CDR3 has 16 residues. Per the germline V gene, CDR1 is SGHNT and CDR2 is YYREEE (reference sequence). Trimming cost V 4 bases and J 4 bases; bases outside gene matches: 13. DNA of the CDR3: TGTGCCAGCAGCCCGGGACAGCCAGGCTTGGGAGAGACCCAGTACTTC. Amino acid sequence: CASSPGQPGLGETQYF. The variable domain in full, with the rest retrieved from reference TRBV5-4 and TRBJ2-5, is ETGVTQSPTHLIKTRGQQVTLRCSSQSGHNTVSWYQQALGQGPQFIFQYYREEENGRGNFPPRFSGLQFPNYSSELNVNALELDDSALYLCASSPGQPGLGETQYFGPGTRLLVL.

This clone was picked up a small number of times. This CDR3 reads CASSPGIKGTEAFF. In DNA, the CDR3 is TGTGCCAGCAGCCCGGGGATCAAGGGCACTGAAGCTTTCTTT. This rearrangement joins TRBV5-6 to TRBJ1-1; D ambiguous. This CDR3 comprises 14 residues. Germline CDR1 and CDR2: SGHDT and YYEEEE. Trimming stripped 4 bases from V and 4 bases from J, with 14 bases between. Full variable domain (missing parts from reference TRBV5-6 and TRBJ1-1): DAGVTQSPTHLIKTRGQQVTLRCSPKSGHDTVSWYQQALGQGPQFIFQYYEEEERQRGNFPDRFSGHQFPNYSSELNVNALLLGDSALYLCASSPGIKGTEAFFGQGTRLTVV.

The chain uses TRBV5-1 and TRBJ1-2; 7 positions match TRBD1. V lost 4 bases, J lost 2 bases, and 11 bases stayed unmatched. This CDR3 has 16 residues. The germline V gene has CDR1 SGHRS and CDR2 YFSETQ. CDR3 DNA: TGCGCCAGCAGCCGAGGGAGGGACAGCTTAAACTATGGCTACACCTTC. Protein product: CASSRGRDSLNYGYTF.

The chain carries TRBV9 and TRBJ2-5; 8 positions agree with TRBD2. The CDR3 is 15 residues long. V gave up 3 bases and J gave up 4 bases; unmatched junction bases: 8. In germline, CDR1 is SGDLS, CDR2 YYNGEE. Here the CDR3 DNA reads TGTGCCAGCAGCGCTTCGGGGGGGCGAACAGAGACCCAGTACTTC. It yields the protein CASSASGGRTETQYF.

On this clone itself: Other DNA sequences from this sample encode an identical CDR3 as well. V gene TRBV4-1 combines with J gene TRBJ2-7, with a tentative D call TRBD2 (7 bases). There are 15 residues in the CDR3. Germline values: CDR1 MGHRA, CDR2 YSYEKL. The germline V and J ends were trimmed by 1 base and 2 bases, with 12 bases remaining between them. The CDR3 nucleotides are TGCGCCAGCAGCCAAGTCGGCGGGGGCCCCTACGAGCAGTACTTC. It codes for CASSQVGGGPYEQYF.

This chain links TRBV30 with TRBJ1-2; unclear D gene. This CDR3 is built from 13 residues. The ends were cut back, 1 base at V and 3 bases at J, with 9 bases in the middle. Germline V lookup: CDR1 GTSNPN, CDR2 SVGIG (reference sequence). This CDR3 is CAWSGGQYYGYTF. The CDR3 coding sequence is TGTGCCTGGAGTGGAGGGCAGTACTATGGCTACACCTTC.

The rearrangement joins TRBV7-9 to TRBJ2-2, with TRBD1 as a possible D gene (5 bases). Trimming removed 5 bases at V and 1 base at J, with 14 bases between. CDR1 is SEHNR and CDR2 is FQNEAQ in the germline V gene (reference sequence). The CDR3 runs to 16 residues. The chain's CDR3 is CASSQGAPLNTGELFF. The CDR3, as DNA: TGTGCCAGCAGCCAAGGGGCCCCATTGAACACCGGGGAGCTGTTTTTT. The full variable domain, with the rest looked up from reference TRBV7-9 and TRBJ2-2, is DTGVSQNPRHKITKRGQNVTFRCDPISEHNRLYWYRQTLGQGPEFLTYFQNEAQLEKSRLLSDRFSAERPKGSFSTLEIQRTEQGDSAMYLCASSQGAPLNTGELFFGEGSRLTVL.

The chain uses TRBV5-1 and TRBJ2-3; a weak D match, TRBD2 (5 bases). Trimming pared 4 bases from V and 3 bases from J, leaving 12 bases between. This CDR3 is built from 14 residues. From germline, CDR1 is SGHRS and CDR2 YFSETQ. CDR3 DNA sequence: TGCGCCAGCAGCAGTAGCGAGCGGACAGATACGCAGTATTTT. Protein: CASSSSERTDTQYF.

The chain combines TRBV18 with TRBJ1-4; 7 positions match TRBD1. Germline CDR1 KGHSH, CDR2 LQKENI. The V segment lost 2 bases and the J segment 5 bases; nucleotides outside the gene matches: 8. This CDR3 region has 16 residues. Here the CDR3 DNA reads TGTGCCAGCTCACCAAGCGGAGGGGGCTCGAATGAAAAACTGTTTTTT. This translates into CASSPSGGGSNEKLFF.

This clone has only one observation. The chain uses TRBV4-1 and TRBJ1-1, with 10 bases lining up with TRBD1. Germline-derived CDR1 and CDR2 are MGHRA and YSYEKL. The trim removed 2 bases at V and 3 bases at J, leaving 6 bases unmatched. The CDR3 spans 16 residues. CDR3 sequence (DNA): TGCGCCAGCAGCCAACCGGGACAGGGGTCGGACACTGAAGCTTTCTTT. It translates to CASSQPGQGSDTEAFF.

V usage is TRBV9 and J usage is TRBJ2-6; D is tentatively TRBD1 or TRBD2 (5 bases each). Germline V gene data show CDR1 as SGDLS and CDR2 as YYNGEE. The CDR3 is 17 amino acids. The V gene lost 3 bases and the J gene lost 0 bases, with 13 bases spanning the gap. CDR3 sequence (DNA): TGTGCCAGCAGCGCCCGGGACGGTAACTCTGGGGCCAACGTCCTGACTTTC. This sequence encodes CASSARDGNSGANVLTF.

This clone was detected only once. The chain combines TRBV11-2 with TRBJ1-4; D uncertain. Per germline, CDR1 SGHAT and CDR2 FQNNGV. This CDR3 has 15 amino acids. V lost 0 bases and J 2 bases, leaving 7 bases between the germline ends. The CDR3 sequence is CASSLDLGTNEKLFF. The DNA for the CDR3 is TGTGCCAGCAGCTTAGATTTGGGTACTAATGAAAAACTGTTTTTT.

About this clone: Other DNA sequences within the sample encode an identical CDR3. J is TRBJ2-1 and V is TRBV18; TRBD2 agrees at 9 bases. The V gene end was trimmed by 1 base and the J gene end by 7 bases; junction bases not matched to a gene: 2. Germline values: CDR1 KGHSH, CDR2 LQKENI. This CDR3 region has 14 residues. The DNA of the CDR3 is TGTGCCAGCTCACCACTGGCGGGGGGGAATGAGCAGTTCTTC. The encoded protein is CASSPLAGGNEQFF.

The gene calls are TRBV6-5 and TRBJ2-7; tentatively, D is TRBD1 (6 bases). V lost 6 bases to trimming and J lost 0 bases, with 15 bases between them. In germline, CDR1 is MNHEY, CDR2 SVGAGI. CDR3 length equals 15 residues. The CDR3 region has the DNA TGTGCCAGCAGAGAACTAACAGGGAGCTCCTACGAGCAGTACTTC. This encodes CASRELTGSSYEQYF.

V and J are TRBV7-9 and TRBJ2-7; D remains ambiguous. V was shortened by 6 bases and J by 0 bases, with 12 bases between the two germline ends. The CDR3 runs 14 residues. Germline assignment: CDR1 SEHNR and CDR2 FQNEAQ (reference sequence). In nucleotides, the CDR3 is TGTGCCAGCAGTGAATGGCAGAGCTCCTACGAGCAGTACTTC. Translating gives CASSEWQSSYEQYF.

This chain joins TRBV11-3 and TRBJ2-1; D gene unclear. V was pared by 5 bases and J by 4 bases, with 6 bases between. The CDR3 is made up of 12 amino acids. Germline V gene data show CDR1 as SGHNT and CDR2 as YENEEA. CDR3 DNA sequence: TGTGCCAGCAGCGGGGTTTACAATGAGCAGTTCTTC. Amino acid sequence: CASSGVYNEQFF.

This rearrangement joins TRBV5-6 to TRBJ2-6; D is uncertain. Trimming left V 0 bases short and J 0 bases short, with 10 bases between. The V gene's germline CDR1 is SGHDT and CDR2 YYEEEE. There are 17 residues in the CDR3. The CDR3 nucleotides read TGTGCCAGCAGCTTGGTTCTGTTGAGCTCTGGGGCCAACGTCCTGACTTTC. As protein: CASSLVLLSSGANVLTF.

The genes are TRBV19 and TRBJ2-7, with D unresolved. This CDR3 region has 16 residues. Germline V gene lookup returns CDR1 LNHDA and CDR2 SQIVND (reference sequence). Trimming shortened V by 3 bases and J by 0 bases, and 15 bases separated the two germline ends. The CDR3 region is CASSINGHRGSYEQYF. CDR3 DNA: TGTGCCAGTAGTATCAACGGTCACAGAGGCTCCTACGAGCAGTACTTC.

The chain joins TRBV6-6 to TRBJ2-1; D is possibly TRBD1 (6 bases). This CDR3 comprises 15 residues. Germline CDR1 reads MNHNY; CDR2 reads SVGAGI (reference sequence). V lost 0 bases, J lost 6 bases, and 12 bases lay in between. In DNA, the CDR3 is TGTGCCAGCAGTTACTCGTCAGGGGCCGTCAATGAGCAGTTCTTC. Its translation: CASSYSSGAVNEQFF.

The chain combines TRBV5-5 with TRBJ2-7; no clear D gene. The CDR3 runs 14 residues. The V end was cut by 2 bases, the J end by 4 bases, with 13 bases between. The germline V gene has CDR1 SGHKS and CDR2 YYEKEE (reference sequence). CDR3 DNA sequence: TGTGCCAGCAGCTTCGAACCGTCCCTGTACGAGCAGTACTTC. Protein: CASSFEPSLYEQYF.

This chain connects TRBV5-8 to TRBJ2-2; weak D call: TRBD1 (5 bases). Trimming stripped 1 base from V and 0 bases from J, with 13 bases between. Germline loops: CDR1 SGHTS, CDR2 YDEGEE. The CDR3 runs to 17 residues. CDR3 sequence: CASSLYGSGPNTGELFF. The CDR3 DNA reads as TGTGCCAGCAGCTTGTATGGTTCAGGGCCGAACACCGGGGAGCTGTTTTTT.